This record looks at one T cell receptor beta chain sequence and its context. These data come from a study of cytomegalovirus exposure and HLA in healthy donors. Study background: Inside one of the first data releases sat tens of millions of unique TCRs taken from HLA-typed donors. The Caucasian-associated ancestry cluster held about 80% of a few hundred genotyped donors.

The germline CDR1 and CDR2 sequences are MNHEY and SVGAGI. Trimming removed 0 bases at V and 1 base at J, with 3 bases between. The CDR3 has 14 residues. PCR involved 60 Vbeta and 13 Jbeta primers. Some clones are missing from TCRdb's copy, which holds only in-frame ones; the method was immunoSEQ multiplex PCR. This repertoire shows approximately 170,000 clones, 80% to 85% found once; its top ten account for about 4%. This sequence joins TRBV6-5 and TRBJ2-2; D unresolved. This clonotype originated in a man aged 50-59 years in good health and CMV-seropositive. Input material: PBMCs. The CDR3 sequence: CASSYSQNTGELFF. CDR3 nucleotides: TGTGCCAGCAGTTACTCACAGAACACCGGGGAGCTGTTTTTT.